This passage covers 19 T cell receptor beta chains from one sample sequenced in a study of T cell responses to AZD1222 COVID-19 vaccine. The protocol was immunoSEQ multiplex PCR, while the TCRdb copy is restricted to in-frame clones and leaves out a portion. The profile covers about 110,000 clones, with about 88% appearing a single time and 1.5% to 2% taken by the ten largest. The source material was peripheral blood, sampled on day 0 of AZD1222 vaccination. These receptors were collected from an adult in good health.

The rearrangement uses TRBV6-5 and TRBJ1-4, with D unclear. This CDR3 has 13 amino acids. From germline, CDR1 is MNHEY and CDR2 SVGAGI. V was clipped by 6 bases and J by 5 bases, with 10 bases between them. For the CDR3, the DNA is TGTGCCAGCAGAAACAGTGGGAATGAAAAACTGTTTTTT. Translated: CASRNSGNEKLFF.

The chain uses TRBV5-4 and TRBJ1-1; a weak D match, TRBD1 (6 bases). Germline CDR1 is SGHNT and CDR2 is YYREEE (reference sequence). V was cut by 9 bases and J by 0 bases, with 15 bases left in between. This CDR3 has 14 amino acids. The CDR3 bases are TGTGCCACTGGACAGCGGATTATGAACACTGAAGCTTTCTTT. Protein product: CATGQRIMNTEAFF.

The sample holds one count of this clone. The rearrangement uses TRBV3-1 (or the pseudogene TRBV3-2) and TRBJ1-2; possibly TRBD1 for D (6 bases). Germline CDR1 and CDR2: LGHDT and YNNKEL (reference sequence). CDR3 length: 14 amino acids. Trimming shortened V by 3 bases and J by 3 bases, and 11 bases separated the two germline ends. DNA for the CDR3: TGTGCCAGCAGCCAGACGACAGGCTACTATGGCTACACCTTC. Its translation is CASSQTTGYYGYTF.

The chain is built from TRBV14 and TRBJ1-2; TRBD1 is a possible D gene (6 bases). The CDR3 length is 19 residues. Germline assignment: CDR1 SGHDN and CDR2 FVKESK. The V gene lost 0 bases and the J gene lost 3 bases, with 23 bases spanning the gap. In DNA, the CDR3 is TGTGCCAGCAGCCAAGATCACCCCAGGCCTAGGGGGATATACTATGGCTACACCTTC. The encoded protein is CASSQDHPRPRGIYYGYTF. The full variable domain, rest sourced from reference TRBV14 and TRBJ1-2, is EAGVTQFPSHSVIEKGQTVTLRCDPISGHDNLYWYRRVMGKEIKFLLHFVKESKQDESGMPNNRFLAERTGGTYSTLKVQPAELEDSGVYFCASSQDHPRPRGIYYGYTFGSGTRLTVV.

V and J are TRBV24-1 and TRBJ2-1; the D gene is possibly TRBD2 (6 bases). The CDR3 consists of 13 residues. V lost 0 bases, J lost 9 bases, and 8 bases lay in between. Germline V CDR1 and CDR2: KGHDR, SFDVKD. The CDR3 DNA follows: TGTGCCACCAGTGATTTGTTGGGGGGTGAGCAGTTCTTC. This sequence encodes CATSDLLGGEQFF.

This chain uses TRBV21-1 with TRBJ2-7; the D call in the table, TRBD1, was not verified against the DNA. TRBV21-1 is deemed a pseudogene. The CDR3 runs 15 residues. This CDR3 reads CASRDRTGMRGEQYF. CDR3 bases: TGTGCCAGCAGGGATCGGACAGGGATGAGAGGCGAGCAGTACTTC.

V usage is TRBV11-2 and J usage is TRBJ2-2; D remains ambiguous. Trimming cost V 2 bases and J 4 bases, with 14 bases left between them. This CDR3 comprises 16 residues. Per the germline V gene, CDR1 is SGHAT and CDR2 is FQNNGV. CDR3 loop: CASSLSSHPTTGELFF. As DNA, the CDR3 is TGTGCCAGCAGCTTAAGTAGTCATCCCACCACCGGGGAGCTGTTTTTT.

This chain joins TRBV6-1 and TRBJ1-2; D is unclear. Deletions cut 1 base from V and 1 base from J, with 4 bases between. The CDR3 has 13 residues. Germline CDR1 and CDR2: MNHNS and SASEGT. DNA for the CDR3: TGTGCCAGCAGTGAAGGGGTTAACTATGGCTACACCTTC. It encodes CASSEGVNYGYTF.

The chain combines TRBV6-6 with TRBJ1-5, with D possibly TRBD1 on 6 matching bases. The CDR3 is 14 amino acids. Between the trimmed V and J ends, which lost 6 bases and 5 bases, there was a span of 14 bases. Germline loops: CDR1 MNHNY, CDR2 SVGAGI (reference sequence). The CDR3 here is CASRTGGADQPQHF. In nucleotides, the CDR3 is TGTGCCAGCAGAACCGGGGGCGCGGATCAGCCCCAGCATTTT.

In nucleotides, the CDR3 is TGTGCCAGCAGCTTATCTGTCCAGGGGAAGGTGAAGGAAACTAATGAAAAACTGTTTTTT. Amino acids: CASSLSVQGKVKETNEKLFF. This chain joins TRBV7-6 and TRBJ1-4, with a possible D match to TRBD1 (6 bases). The CDR3 runs to 20 residues. The V end lost 2 bases, the J end lost 1 base, and 23 bases lay between the germline ends. The germline V gene has CDR1 SGHVS and CDR2 FNYEAQ.

This rearrangement joins TRBV11-3 to TRBJ2-3; 11 bases agree with TRBD2. Germline V CDR1 and CDR2: SGHNT, YENEEA. J gave up 3 bases and V 5 bases, and 7 bases lay outside the gene matches. The CDR3 covers 16 residues. The CDR3, as DNA: TGTGCCAGCAGCCCCGGCGCTAGCGGGAGGACAGATACGCAGTATTTT. This translates into CASSPGASGRTDTQYF.

The chain links TRBV30 to TRBJ2-5; D unresolved. Trimming left V 3 bases short and J 3 bases short, with 11 bases between. The CDR3 contains 13 residues. Germline V gene data show CDR1 as GTSNPN and CDR2 as SVGIG (reference sequence). This chain's CDR3 is CAWRMDLEETQYF. The CDR3 nucleotides read TGTGCCTGGAGGATGGACCTTGAAGAGACCCAGTACTTC.

This clone has more than one count but fewer than ten. V is TRBV6-2 or TRBV6-3 and J is TRBJ1-3; 8 bases map to TRBD1. V lost 4 bases to trimming and J lost 4 bases; unmatched junction nucleotides: 3. This CDR3 region has 14 residues. Germline CDR1 reads MNHEY; CDR2 reads SVGEGT. The CDR3 DNA sequence: TGTGCCAGCAGTTTCAGGGGGCAGGGAAACACCATATATTTT. This sequence encodes CASSFRGQGNTIYF.

The rearrangement uses TRBV5-8 and TRBJ2-7; the match to TRBD1 covers 8 bases. Germline V gene data show CDR1 as SGHTS and CDR2 as YDEGEE. V was clipped by 2 bases and J by 3 bases; unmatched bases: 16. The CDR3 runs 18 residues. Here the CDR3 reads CASSFSTPGTGFNYEQYF. CDR3 bases: TGTGCCAGCAGCTTTTCTACCCCGGGGACAGGCTTTAACTACGAGCAGTACTTC.

The J gene is TRBJ1-2, the V gene TRBV2, with TRBD1 as a possible D gene (6 bases). Looked up from germline, CDR1 is SNHLY and CDR2 is FYNNEI. The CDR3 has 15 residues. V lost 6 bases and J 2 bases, leaving 16 bases between the germline ends. The CDR3 DNA follows: TGTGCCAGCAGGCCCCAGAGGCAGGGGAACTATGGCTACACCTTC. Protein sequence: CASRPQRQGNYGYTF.

This clone came up once. The chain recombines TRBV21-1 with TRBJ1-5. TRBV21-1 has pseudogene status. The CDR3 sequence is 15 residues long. The CDR3 DNA sequence: TGTGCCAGCAGCCCCAATTCGGTCGCGGGGCAGCCCCAGCATTTT. It translates to CASSPNSVAGQPQHF.

This chain links TRBV6-5 with TRBJ1-2; D is unclear. The CDR3 sequence is 14 residues long. The germline gives CDR1 MNHEY, CDR2 SVGAGI. V was shortened by 6 bases and J by 4 bases, with 15 bases between the two germline ends. CDR3 in amino acids: CASSFEGFGYGYTF. CDR3 coding DNA: TGTGCCAGCAGCTTCGAAGGGTTCGGCTATGGCTACACCTTC.

This chain connects TRBV27 to TRBJ1-2, with D possibly being TRBD1 (5 bases). This CDR3 is built from 15 residues. Germline V gene data show CDR1 as MNHEY and CDR2 as SMNVEV (reference sequence). The V end lost 5 bases, the J end lost 7 bases, and 20 bases lay between the germline ends. CDR3 residues: CASSPGRTSFVGYTF. The CDR3 coding sequence is TGTGCCAGCAGTCCCGGACGGACATCATTCGTTGGCTACACCTTC.

The genes are TRBV10-3 and TRBJ2-7; TRBD1 agrees at 7 bases. This CDR3 is 16 amino acids long. Germline trimming cut 5 bases from V and 4 bases from J; bases unmatched to any gene: 14. Germline CDR1 reads ENHRY; CDR2 reads SYGVKD. CDR3 sequence reads: CAISREKGQIDYEQYF. The CDR3, as DNA: TGTGCCATCAGTAGGGAAAAGGGACAGATAGATTACGAGCAGTACTTC.